This T cell receptor (beta chain) was sequenced during a study of T-cell reconstitution after alpha-beta-depleted transplantation in children. Whole-study results and caveats: There were some patients whose high TCRbeta diversity at day 60 came from surviving recipient T cells and thymic progenitors. Once a year had passed after transplant, T-cell counts and diversity came mostly from newly produced T cells. Expanded graft clones numbering several hundred reportedly gave rise to alpha-beta T cells about two months after transplant.

Unique molecular identifiers were incorporated during preparation of the TCRbeta library. TCRdb re-derived calls from the PCR reads in MiXCR, one entry per CDR3 protein. The table records about 240,000 distinct CDR3 sequences, roughly 26% of them present only once. V trimming: 4 bases; J trimming: 8 bases; junction bases outside the gene matches: 4. Germline assignment: CDR1 DFQATT and CDR2 SNEGSKA (reference sequence). There are 14 residues in the CDR3. As to this clonotype: The antigen is undetermined.

The material was PBMCs, obtained before TCRalphabeta/CD19-depleted stem cell transplant. The receptor comes from a girl aged 2 to 9 with Fanconi anemia, due to receive a stem cell transplant. This chain uses TRBV20-1 with TRBJ2-4; 14 bases line up with TRBD2. The CDR3 DNA follows: TGCAGTGCTATTAGACTAGCGGGAGGGGACATTCAGTACTTC. This codes for CSAIRLAGGDIQYF.